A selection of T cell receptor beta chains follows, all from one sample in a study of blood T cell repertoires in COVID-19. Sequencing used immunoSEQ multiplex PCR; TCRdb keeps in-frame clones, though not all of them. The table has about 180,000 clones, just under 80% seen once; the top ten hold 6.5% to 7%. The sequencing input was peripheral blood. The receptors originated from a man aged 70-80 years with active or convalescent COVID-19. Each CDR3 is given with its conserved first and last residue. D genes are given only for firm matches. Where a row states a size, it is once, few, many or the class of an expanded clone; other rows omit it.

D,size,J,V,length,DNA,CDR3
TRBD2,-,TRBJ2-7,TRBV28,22,TGTGCCAGCAGTTTACGGAGAAGCTTTCCGGGACTAGTTAGCCAAGCCCCCTACGAGCAGTACTTC,CASSLRRSFPGLVSQAPYEQYF
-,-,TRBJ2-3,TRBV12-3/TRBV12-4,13,TGTGCCAGCAGTTTAGCGACTAGGGCTACGCAGTATTTT,CASSLATRATQYF
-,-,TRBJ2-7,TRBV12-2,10,TGTGCAAGTCGCTCAGGGGAGCAGTACTTC,CASRSGEQYF
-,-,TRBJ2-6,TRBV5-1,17,TGCGCCAGCAGCTTGGTGGCAGGGGCATCTGGGGCCAACGTCCTGACTTTC,CASSLVAGASGANVLTF
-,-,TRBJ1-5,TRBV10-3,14,TGTGCCATCAGTGAGGGATTCGGGGGTCAGCCCCAGCATTTT,CAISEGFGGQPQHF
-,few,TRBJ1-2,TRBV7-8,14,TGTGCCAGCAGCTTAGAGACAGGTTCTTATGGCTACACCTTC,CASSLETGSYGYTF
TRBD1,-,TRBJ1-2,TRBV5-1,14,TGCGCCAGCAAGGAACAGGGGGAAAACTATGGCTACACCTTC,CASKEQGENYGYTF
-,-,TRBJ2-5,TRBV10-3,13,TGTGCCATCAGTGACAGGGGGGAAGAGACCCAGTACTTC,CAISDRGEETQYF
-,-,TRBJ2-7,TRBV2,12,TGTGCCGGCCGACTGGAAAACTACGAGCAGTACTTC,CAGRLENYEQYF
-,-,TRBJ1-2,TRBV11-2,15,TGTGCCAGCAGCTTAGATCTAATAGGGACAAGAGGCTACACCTTC,CASSLDLIGTRGYTF
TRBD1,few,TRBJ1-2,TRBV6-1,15,TGTGCCAGCAGTGAAGCGCTACAGGGGTCTTATGGCTACACCTTC,CASSEALQGSYGYTF
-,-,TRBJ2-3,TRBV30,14,TGTGCCTGGAGTGAGGGGGGGCACACAGATACGCAGTATTTT,CAWSEGGHTDTQYF
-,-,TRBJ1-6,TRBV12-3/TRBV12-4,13,TGTGCCAGCAGTCAGACAGAGAATTCACCCCTCCACTTT,CASSQTENSPLHF
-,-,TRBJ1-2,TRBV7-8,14,TGTGCCAGCAGCTTATACGGGACAACCTATGGCTACACCTTC,CASSLYGTTYGYTF
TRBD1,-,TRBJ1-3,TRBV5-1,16,TGCGCCAGCAGCTCTGGACAGGGGGCTTCCGGAAACACCATATATTTT,CASSSGQGASGNTIYF
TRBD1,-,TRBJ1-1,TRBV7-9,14,TGTGCCAGCAGCTTAGACAGGGGGACCGCTGAAGCTTTCTTT,CASSLDRGTAEAFF
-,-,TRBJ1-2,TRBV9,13,TGTGCCAGCAGCGTAGACTCTGCGAAGCGCTACACCTTC,CASSVDSAKRYTF
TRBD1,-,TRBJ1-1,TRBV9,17,TGTGCCAGCAGCGCCCGTGGACAGGGGAGCGGGTTGTTGGAAGCTTTCTTT,CASSARGQGSGLLEAFF
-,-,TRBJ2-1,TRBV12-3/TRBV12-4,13,TGTGCCAGCAGCCCCCGATCGGGGAATGAGCAGTTCTTC,CASSPRSGNEQFF
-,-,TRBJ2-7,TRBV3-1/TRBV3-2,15,TGTGCCAGCAGCCATTTTCACGGGGAGTCCTACGAGCAGTACTTC,CASSHFHGESYEQYF
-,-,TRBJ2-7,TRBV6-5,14,TGTGCCAGCAGTATTTACGACAGTGATAGCGAGCAGTACTTC,CASSIYDSDSEQYF
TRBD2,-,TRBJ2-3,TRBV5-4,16,TGTGCCAGCAGCATCAGACTAGCGGGGGGGCAGGATACGCAGTATTTT,CASSIRLAGGQDTQYF
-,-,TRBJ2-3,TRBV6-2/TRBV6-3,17,TGTGCCAGCAGTTACAGGTCCGACACCAGTTCAAGAGATACGCAGTATTTT,CASSYRSDTSSRDTQYF
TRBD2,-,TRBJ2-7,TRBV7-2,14,TGTGCCAGCAGCTTCGCTCGGCGGGGGTACGAGCAGTACTTC,CASSFARRGYEQYF
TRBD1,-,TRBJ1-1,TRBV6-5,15,TGTGCCAGCAGTACAGGGGGCGCTGGGAACACTGAAGCTTTCTTT,CASSTGGAGNTEAFF
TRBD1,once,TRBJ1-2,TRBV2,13,TGTGCCAGCAGTGGACAGGGGTATTATGGCTACACCTTC,CASSGQGYYGYTF
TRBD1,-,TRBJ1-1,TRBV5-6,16,TGTGCCAGCAGCTCGGACAGGGATCTATGGATACCTGAAGCTTTCTTT,CASSSDRDLWIPEAFF
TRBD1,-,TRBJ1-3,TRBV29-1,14,TGCAGCGTTGAGTGGACAGGGACTGGAAACACCATATATTTT,CSVEWTGTGNTIYF
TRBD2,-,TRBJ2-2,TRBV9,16,TGTGCCAGCAGCCTTGGGACTAGCGGAAACACCGGGGAGCTGTTTTTT,CASSLGTSGNTGELFF
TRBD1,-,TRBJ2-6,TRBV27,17,TGTGCCAGCAGTCCGGGACAGGGGGCCCCTGGGGCCAACGTCCTGACTTTC,CASSPGQGAPGANVLTF
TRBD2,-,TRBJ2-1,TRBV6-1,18,TGTGCCAGCAGTGAAGCAATGGCTAGCGGGGGGAACAACAATGAGCAGTTCTTC,CASSEAMASGGNNNEQFF
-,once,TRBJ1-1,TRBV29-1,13,TGCAGCGTTGATGGGGGGGTGAACACTGAAGCTTTCTTT,CSVDGGVNTEAFF
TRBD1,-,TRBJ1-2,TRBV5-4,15,TGTGCCAGCAGCGAATCAGGGACAGGGATCTATGGCTACACCTTC,CASSESGTGIYGYTF
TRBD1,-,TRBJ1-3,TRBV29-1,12,TGCAGCGTTGCGCAGGGGGTGAACACCATATATTTT,CSVAQGVNTIYF
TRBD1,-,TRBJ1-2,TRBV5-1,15,TGCGCCAGCAGCCTGCAGACAGGGCAGGACTATGGCTACACCTTC,CASSLQTGQDYGYTF
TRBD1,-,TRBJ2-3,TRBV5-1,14,TGCGCCAGCAGCACCGGACAGGTTACAGATACGCAGTATTTT,CASSTGQVTDTQYF
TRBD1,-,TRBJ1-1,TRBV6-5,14,TGTGCCAGCTATCCGGGACAGATGAACACTGAAGCTTTCTTT,CASYPGQMNTEAFF
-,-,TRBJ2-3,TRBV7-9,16,TGTGCCAGCAGCTCTACGACTACCGCTAGCACAGATACGCAGTATTTT,CASSSTTTASTDTQYF
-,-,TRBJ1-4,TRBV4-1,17,TGCGCCAGCAGCTTTCACCTTACAGGGTCCCCAAATGAAAAACTGTTTTTT,CASSFHLTGSPNEKLFF
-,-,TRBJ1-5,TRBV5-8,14,TGTGCCAGCAGCCCCGGTTTACTCAATCAGCCCCAGCATTTT,CASSPGLLNQPQHF
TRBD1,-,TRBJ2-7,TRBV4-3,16,TGCGCCAGCAGCCAAGCCCCGGGACAGGGGGGCTACGAGCAGTACTTC,CASSQAPGQGGYEQYF
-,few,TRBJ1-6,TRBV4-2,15,TGTGCCAGCAGCCAAGCCGACGAGGGAGGTTCACCCCTCCACTTT,CASSQADEGGSPLHF
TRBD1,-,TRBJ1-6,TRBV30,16,TGTGCCTGGAGTCTTACAGGGGGCATTGGTAATTCACCCCTCCACTTT,CAWSLTGGIGNSPLHF
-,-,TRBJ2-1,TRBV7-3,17,TGTGCCAGCAGCTTAAATCCCCCAGGGGCTCTTGGGAATGAGCAGTTCTTC,CASSLNPPGALGNEQFF
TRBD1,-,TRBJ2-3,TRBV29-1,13,TGCAGCGTCAGACAGGGGGCCACAGATACGCAGTATTTT,CSVRQGATDTQYF
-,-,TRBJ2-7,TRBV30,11,TGTGCCTGGAGTGCTTCCTACGAGCAGTACTTC,CAWSASYEQYF
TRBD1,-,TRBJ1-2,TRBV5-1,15,TGCGCCAGCAGCTTAAATAGCCAGGGGGGCTATGGCTACACCTTC,CASSLNSQGGYGYTF
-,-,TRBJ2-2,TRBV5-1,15,TGCGCCAGCAGCCAAGGGAGTTCGAACACCGGGGAGCTGTTTTTT,CASSQGSSNTGELFF
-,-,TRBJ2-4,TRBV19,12,TGTGCCAGTAGAGGGGAAGTGGACATTCAGTACTTC,CASRGEVDIQYF
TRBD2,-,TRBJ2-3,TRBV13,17,TGTGCCAGCAGCTTTGGACTAGCGGGTTCTAGCACAGATACGCAGTATTTT,CASSFGLAGSSTDTQYF
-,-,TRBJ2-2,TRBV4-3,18,TGCGCCAGCAGCCAAGAGGTTGTGGCAGTTCTGAACACCGGGGAGCTGTTTTTT,CASSQEVVAVLNTGELFF
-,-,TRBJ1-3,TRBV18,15,TGTGCCAGCTCACCGGAGGGGTACTCTGGAAACACCATATATTTT,CASSPEGYSGNTIYF
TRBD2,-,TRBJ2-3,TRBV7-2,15,TGTGCCAGCACCTCCGGACTAGCGGGCACAGATACGCAGTATTTT,CASTSGLAGTDTQYF
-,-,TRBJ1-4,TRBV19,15,TGTGCCAGTAGGGGGCAGCCATGGACTAATGAAAAACTGTTTTTT,CASRGQPWTNEKLFF
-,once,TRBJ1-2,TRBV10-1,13,TGCGCCAGCAGTGCAGGAGGACTCTATGGCTACACCTTC,CASSAGGLYGYTF